Listed below are T cell receptor beta chains from one sample, sequenced in a study of cytomegalovirus exposure and HLA in healthy donors. The assay was immunoSEQ multiplex PCR, and TCRdb's table has in-frame clones only and misses some. The sample lists 110,000 to 150,000 clones, roughly a tenth occurring once. The sample consisted of PBMCs. The receptors were gathered from a male donor in good health and CMV-seronegative. Both conserved end residues are part of each CDR3. The D gene is left open where the match is weak. Expanded clones get a size class; other rows say once, few or many, or leave the size out.

cdr3_aa cdr3_nt j_call v_call clone_size d_call
CASSDLAGAEQYF TGTGCCAGCAGTGATCTAGCGGGAGCCGAGCAGTACTTC TRBJ2-7 TRBV6-4 . TRBD2
CASMTGLSGANVLTF TGTGCCAGCATGACAGGCCTCTCTGGGGCCAACGTCCTGACTTTC TRBJ2-6 TRBV5-6 few .
CASSSRLTTTIYF TGTGCCAGCAGTTCTAGACTTACTACCACCATATATTTT TRBJ1-3 TRBV28 few .
CASSHASGPTYEQYF TGCGCCAGCAGCCATGCTAGCGGGCCTACCTACGAGCAGTACTTC TRBJ2-7 TRBV4-3 few TRBD2
CASSDGIGDMRGYTF TGTGCCAGCAGTGACGGCATAGGGGACATGCGAGGCTACACCTTC TRBJ1-2 TRBV6-4 few .
CSVSGQSYNEQFF TGCAGCGTAAGTGGACAGTCCTACAATGAGCAGTTCTTC TRBJ2-1 TRBV29-1 few .
CASSSLAGPYEQYF TGTGCCAGCAGCTCGCTTGCAGGCCCCTACGAGCAGTACTTC TRBJ2-7 TRBV7-9 few .
CASSREGGGLGETQYF TGTGCCAGCAGCCGCGAGGGGGGAGGGCTAGGGGAGACCCAGTACTTC TRBJ2-5 TRBV9 few .
CASSWASNTGELFF TGCGCCAGCAGCTGGGCTTCAAACACCGGGGAGCTGTTTTTT TRBJ2-2 TRBV4-3 . .
CASSPGRQETQYF TGCGCCAGCAGCCCAGGGCGACAAGAGACCCAGTACTTC TRBJ2-5 TRBV5-1 few .
CASRPLAGPANVLTF TGCGCCAGCAGGCCCCTAGCGGGGCCGGCCAACGTCCTGACTTTC TRBJ2-6 TRBV5-1 few TRBD2
CASSSSEGLAGGPRETQYF TGTGCCAGCAGTTCCTCCGAAGGGCTAGCGGGGGGGCCGAGGGAGACCCAGTACTTC TRBJ2-5 TRBV7-6 few TRBD2
CASSLGQPYGYTF TGTGCCAGCAGTTTGGGGCAGCCGTATGGCTACACCTTC TRBJ1-2 TRBV28 . .
CASSASPQGTEAFF TGTGCCAGCAGCGCCAGCCCTCAGGGTACTGAAGCTTTCTTT TRBJ1-1 TRBV9 few .
CASLQGTMNTEAFF TGTGCCAGCCTACAGGGCACCATGAACACTGAAGCTTTCTTT TRBJ1-1 TRBV7-2 few .
CSVGLGGSGYTF TGCAGCGTTGGGTTAGGGGGAAGTGGCTACACCTTC TRBJ1-2 TRBV29-1 . .
CAWSVLAGVLETQYF TGTGCCTGGAGTGTCCTAGCGGGAGTGTTAGAGACCCAGTACTTC TRBJ2-5 TRBV30 few TRBD2
CASSHTGTGNYGYTF TGCGCCAGCAGCCACACGGGGACAGGCAACTATGGCTACACCTTC TRBJ1-2 TRBV4-3 . TRBD1
CASRAGTGGNYGYTF TGTGCCAGCAGAGCCGGGACAGGGGGGAACTATGGCTACACCTTC TRBJ1-2 TRBV27 once TRBD1
CASSLLGAGTYEQYF TGTGCCAGCAGCTTGCTAGGGGCTGGTACCTACGAGCAGTACTTC TRBJ2-7 TRBV5-6 . .
CASSQSGWNTEAFF TGCGCCAGCAGCCAGTCGGGTTGGAACACTGAAGCTTTCTTT TRBJ1-1 TRBV4-1 few .
CASSEAGRGYTGELFF TGTGCCAGCAGTGAAGCGGGGCGGGGGTACACCGGGGAGCTGTTTTTT TRBJ2-2 TRBV2 . TRBD2
CASSYSLLGANVLTF TGTGCCAGCAGTTACAGCCTCCTTGGGGCCAACGTCCTGACTTTC TRBJ2-6 TRBV6-5 . .
CASSVSSVDNKQFF TGTGCCAGTAGTGTCTCTTCGGTGGACAATAAGCAGTTCTTC TRBJ2-1 TRBV19 . .
CASSLASGSYQETQYF TGTGCCAGCAGCCTGGCTAGCGGTTCGTACCAAGAGACCCAGTACTTC TRBJ2-5 TRBV4-2 few TRBD2
CASSETGVGNQPQNF TGTGCCAGCAGTGAGACAGGGGTTGGCAATCAGCCCCAGAATTTT TRBJ1-5 TRBV6-1 . TRBD1
CASSQDRVQGLNTEAFF TGCGCCAGCAGCCAAGATCGGGTACAGGGCCTGAACACTGAAGCTTTCTTT TRBJ1-1 TRBV4-3 few .
CASSFYQGGYEQYF TGCGCCAGCAGCTTCTACCAAGGAGGCTACGAGCAGTACTTC TRBJ2-7 TRBV5-1 few .
CASILGDSRHGHF TGTGCCAGCATCCTGGGGGACAGCCGACATGGCCACTTT TRBJ1-6 TRBV6-5 few TRBD1
CASSLKSGFYNEQFF TGTGCCAGCAGCTTAAAGAGCGGATTCTACAATGAGCAGTTCTTC TRBJ2-1 TRBV13 . .
CASSQTQGPNTEAFF TGTGCCAGCAGCCAAACACAGGGCCCCAACACTGAAGCTTTCTTT TRBJ1-1 TRBV28 . .